Listed here are 31 T cell receptor beta chains from one sample, sequenced in a study of T cell responses to AZD1222 COVID-19 vaccine. Data came from immunoSEQ multiplex PCR; TCRdb stores just in-frame clones and leaves some out. The repertoire consists of over 90,000 clones, with less than 90% occurring once and the leading ten covering about a sixth. The source material was peripheral blood, sampled on day 0 of AZD1222 vaccination. These receptors originate from an adult in good health.

The chain is built from TRBV19 and TRBJ1-2; no firm D call. The CDR3 has 12 residues. Trimming removed 4 bases at V and 3 bases at J, with 6 bases between. From germline, CDR1 is LNHDA and CDR2 SQIVND (reference sequence). The CDR3 DNA is TGTGCCAGTAGTAGTAATTACTATGGCTACACCTTC. Translation: CASSSNYYGYTF.

The J gene is TRBJ1-3, the V gene TRBV30; D gene ambiguous. Germline V lookup: CDR1 GTSNPN, CDR2 SVGIG (reference sequence). This CDR3 comprises 13 residues. V was shortened by 4 bases and J by 3 bases, with 10 bases between the two germline ends. The CDR3 is CAWTLQGGNTIYF. Here the CDR3 DNA reads TGTGCCTGGACACTCCAAGGTGGAAACACCATATATTTT.

The rearrangement links TRBV6-4 to TRBJ1-1; D unclear. CDR1 is MRHNA and CDR2 is SNTAGT in the germline V gene. Deletions cut 4 bases from V and 0 bases from J, with 6 bases between. The CDR3 sequence is 13 residues long. The CDR3 sequence is CASSVGMNTEAFF. The DNA for the CDR3 is TGTGCCAGCAGTGTTGGGATGAACACTGAAGCTTTCTTT.

The rearrangement links TRBV7-2 to TRBJ2-7; unclear D gene. Germline V lookup: CDR1 SGHTA, CDR2 FQGNSA. The CDR3 contains 11 residues. V was shortened by 5 bases and J by 7 bases, with 9 bases between the two germline ends. The CDR3 spells CASSPKWEQYF. CDR3 nucleotides: TGTGCCAGCAGCCCAAAATGGGAGCAGTACTTC.

V is TRBV7-8 and J is TRBJ1-4; D gene ambiguous. This CDR3 is built from 14 residues. Germline V gene data show CDR1 as SGHVS and CDR2 as FQNEAQ. V shed 2 bases and J shed 4 bases, with 8 bases lying between them. In DNA, the CDR3 is TGTGCCAGCAGCTTACGGCAGAATAATGAAAAACTGTTTTTT. It is translated as CASSLRQNNEKLFF. Using reference TRBV7-8 and TRBJ1-4 for the parts outside the CDR3, the full variable domain is GAGVSQSPRYKVAKRGQDVALRCDPISGHVSLFWYQQALGQGPEFLTYFQNEAQLDKSGLPSDRFFAERPEGSVSTLKIQRTQQEDSAVYLCASSLRQNNEKLFFGSGTQLSVL.

The V gene is TRBV4-2, the J gene TRBJ2-1; 8 bases agree with TRBD1. Germline lookup yields CDR1 LGHNA and CDR2 YNFKEQ. Losses at the gene ends were 6 bases for V and 6 bases for J; bases not matched to a gene: 4. This CDR3 comprises 13 residues. The CDR3 DNA is TGTGCCAGCAGATCGACAGGGGTCAATGAGCAGTTCTTC. Translation gives CASRSTGVNEQFF.

This clone was observed many times. The rearrangement uses TRBV4-2 and TRBJ2-3, with 7 nucleotides matching TRBD2. V trimming: 9 bases; J trimming: 1 base; junction bases outside the gene matches: 13. This CDR3 comprises 16 residues. Germline CDR1 LGHNA, CDR2 YNFKEQ. In nucleotides, the CDR3 is TGTGCCAGTACGAAGGATGGGACTAAACGCACAGATACGCAGTATTTT. As protein: CASTKDGTKRTDTQYF.

The CDR3 reads CASSSYLETQYF. The DNA of the CDR3 is TGTGCCAGCAGCTCGTATCTGGAGACCCAGTACTTC. The chain combines TRBV7-6 with TRBJ2-5; no firm D call. From germline, CDR1 is SGHVS and CDR2 FNYEAQ. CDR3 length: 12 residues. V was pared by 4 bases and J by 5 bases, with 8 bases between.

V gene TRBV5-1 combines with J gene TRBJ2-1; the match to TRBD1 covers 8 bases. Germline assignment: CDR1 SGHRS and CDR2 YFSETQ. V gave up 2 bases and J gave up 6 bases; unmatched junction bases: 7. This CDR3 has 15 residues. In nucleotides, the CDR3 is TGCGCCAGCAGCTTTGGACAGGGCCAATCCAATGAGCAGTTCTTC. Residues: CASSFGQGQSNEQFF.

This chain connects TRBV28 to TRBJ2-7; 8 nucleotides line up with TRBD2. The CDR3 sequence is 12 residues long. CDR1 is MDHEN, CDR2 SYDVKM, per germline. The ends lost 6 bases at V and 5 bases at J; junction bases unmatched: 3. The CDR3 DNA reads TGTGCCAGCAGAGGACTAGCCAACGAGCAGTACTTC. Protein product: CASRGLANEQYF. The variable domain in full, completed from reference TRBV28 and TRBJ2-7, reads DVKVTQSSRYLVKRTGEKVFLECVQDMDHENMFWYRQDPGLGLRLIYFSYDVKMKEKGDIPEGYSVSREKKERFSLILESASTNQTSMYLCASRGLANEQYFGPGTRLTVT.

In nucleotides, the CDR3 is TGCAGTGCTAGTGGTAGCACAGATACGCAGTATTTT. This encodes CSASGSTDTQYF. This sequence joins TRBV20-1 and TRBJ2-3; no clear D. In germline, CDR1 is DFQATT, CDR2 SNEGSKA (reference sequence). This CDR3 contains 12 residues. Trimming took off 3 bases at V and 0 bases at J, with 4 bases between the two ends.

Worth noting for this clone: A junction boundary mismatches the germline segment, possibly from a read error. The chain employs TRBV12-3 or TRBV12-4 and TRBJ1-1, with a tentative D call TRBD1 (5 bases). This CDR3 is 11 amino acids long. This chain's CDR3 is CASSPGTPALF. The CDR3 region has the DNA TGTGCCAGCAGCCCAGGGACCCCGGCGCTCTTT.

The chain is built from TRBV4-3 and TRBJ2-3, with D hard to call. The CDR3 loop spans 16 amino acids. CDR1 is LGHNA, CDR2 YSLEER, per germline. The ends were cut back, 0 bases at V and 2 bases at J, with 12 bases in the middle. The CDR3 sequence is CASSQDRAANTDTQYF. The CDR3 bases are TGCGCCAGCAGCCAAGATCGGGCGGCGAACACAGATACGCAGTATTTT.

This clone appeared once. CDR3 residues: CASSPDRASGYTF. CDR3 in DNA: TGTGCCAGCAGCCCCGACAGGGCTAGTGGCTACACCTTC. The gene calls are TRBV11-1 and TRBJ1-2; 7 bases align to TRBD1. This CDR3 is built from 13 residues. J gave up 7 bases and V 5 bases, and 7 bases lay outside the gene matches. Germline loops: CDR1 SGHAT, CDR2 FQDESV (reference sequence).

The chain links TRBV10-3 to TRBJ2-1; TRBD1 is a possible D gene (6 bases). CDR3 length: 14 amino acids. Trimming took 11 bases from V and 3 from J, leaving 17 bases between them. Germline CDR1 reads ENHRY; CDR2 reads SYGVKD. The CDR3 loop reads CAAQGDLLYNEQFF. CDR3 sequence (DNA): TGTGCCGCACAGGGTGACCTCCTCTACAATGAGCAGTTCTTC.

The V gene is TRBV18, the J gene TRBJ1-1; D possibly corresponds to TRBD1 (6 bases). Trimming left V 1 base short and J 10 bases short, with 13 bases between. This CDR3 is 13 amino acids long. Germline loops: CDR1 KGHSH, CDR2 LQKENI. The CDR3 region has the DNA TGTGCCAGCTCACCACAGGGGACACCGTCAGCTTTCTTT. It specifies CASSPQGTPSAFF.

The rearrangement uses TRBV28 and TRBJ2-4; TRBD2 matches at 14 bases. Losses at the gene ends were 6 bases for V and 1 base for J; bases not matched to a gene: 14. Germline V gene data show CDR1 as MDHEN and CDR2 as SYDVKM. CDR3 length: 20 amino acids. The CDR3: CASRPRLAGGPSMAKNIQYF. Written as DNA, the CDR3 is TGTGCCAGCAGACCTAGACTAGCGGGAGGGCCCTCGATGGCCAAAAACATTCAGTACTTC.

The chain has TRBV3-1 (or the pseudogene TRBV3-2) and TRBJ1-2; D remains unclear. This CDR3 is built from 11 residues. Germline CDR1 and CDR2: LGHDT and YNNKEL (reference sequence). Trimming removed 0 bases from V and 6 bases from J, with 2 bases in between. The CDR3, as DNA: TGTGCCAGCAGCCAAGAACATGGCTACACCTTC. Protein sequence: CASSQEHGYTF.

V and J are TRBV24-1 and TRBJ1-6; D is possibly TRBD1 (6 bases). V lost 2 bases, J lost 5 bases, and 9 bases lay in between. The CDR3 extends over 15 amino acids. Germline V gives CDR1 KGHDR, CDR2 SFDVKD. In DNA, the CDR3 is TGTGCCACCAGTGATTCTAGACAGGATAATTCACCCCTCCACTTT. Protein product: CATSDSRQDNSPLHF.

The J gene is TRBJ1-1, the V gene TRBV6-1; D possibly corresponds to TRBD1 (5 bases). The CDR3 covers 15 residues. V gave up 6 bases and J gave up 0 bases, with 14 bases separating them. Germline CDR1 and CDR2: MNHNS and SASEGT. This chain's CDR3 is CASSQGPPMNTEAFF. Written as DNA, the CDR3 is TGTGCCAGCAGCCAGGGCCCCCCCATGAACACTGAAGCTTTCTTT.

The V and J genes are TRBV7-8 and TRBJ1-5; D is perhaps TRBD1 (5 bases). Deletions cut 0 bases from V and 2 bases from J, with 8 bases between. The CDR3 length is 15 residues. Germline loops: CDR1 SGHVS, CDR2 FQNEAQ. The CDR3 region has the DNA TGTGCCAGCAGCTTAGCTGGGGGTGGCAATCAGCCCCAGCATTTT. As protein: CASSLAGGGNQPQHF.

The V call is TRBV7-9, the J call TRBJ2-2, with D uncertain. The CDR3 is 15 amino acids. Per the germline V gene, CDR1 is SEHNR and CDR2 is FQNEAQ (reference sequence). Trimming pared 5 bases from V and 4 bases from J, leaving 14 bases between. The CDR3 loop is CASSPIGRTTGELFF. The CDR3 coding sequence is TGTGCCAGCAGCCCGATAGGACGGACCACCGGGGAGCTGTTTTTT.

V usage is TRBV18 and J usage is TRBJ2-7; 9 bases map to TRBD2. The CDR3 runs to 14 residues. Looked up from germline, CDR1 is KGHSH and CDR2 is LQKENI. The V gene end was trimmed by 6 bases and the J gene end by 4 bases; junction bases not matched to a gene: 7. The CDR3: CASSPTSGAYEQYF. In DNA form, the CDR3 reads TGTGCCAGCTCGCCGACTAGCGGAGCGTACGAGCAGTACTTC.

This clone was recorded only once. This chain links TRBV2 with TRBJ2-2; 7 bases are shared with TRBD2. CDR3 length equals 14 residues. The ends lost 6 bases at V and 3 bases at J; junction bases unmatched: 4. The V gene's germline CDR1 is SNHLY and CDR2 FYNNEI. The CDR3 here is CASSAGEYTGELFF. For the CDR3, the DNA is TGTGCCAGCAGCGCGGGAGAATACACCGGGGAGCTGTTTTTT.

The chain links TRBV11-2 to TRBJ1-4; possibly TRBD1 for D (5 bases). The CDR3 runs to 16 residues. The germline V gene has CDR1 SGHAT and CDR2 FQNNGV. The germline V and J ends were trimmed by 4 bases and 5 bases, with 17 bases remaining between them. Here the CDR3 DNA reads TGTGCCAGCAGCTCGGGGACTCTGGGCGCGAATGAAAAACTGTTTTTT. This sequence encodes CASSSGTLGANEKLFF.

The rearrangement joins TRBV28 to TRBJ1-1; D is uncertain. This CDR3 is built from 11 residues. Trimming left V 4 bases short and J 6 bases short, with 6 bases between. CDR1 and CDR2 from the germline V gene are MDHEN and SYDVKM. The CDR3 nucleotides read TGTGCCAGCAGTTCCGGGGCTGAAGCTTTCTTT. It specifies CASSSGAEAFF.

The chain is built from TRBV19 and TRBJ1-2; tentatively, D is TRBD1 (5 bases). The CDR3 sequence is 15 residues long. V shed 4 bases and J shed 2 bases, with 14 bases lying between them. The germline CDR1 and CDR2 sequences are LNHDA and SQIVND (reference sequence). The DNA for the CDR3 is TGTGCCAGTAGTAAACGGGATCCAGGGAACTATGGCTACACCTTC. Its protein product is CASSKRDPGNYGYTF. Full variable domain (rest looked up from reference TRBV19 and TRBJ1-2): DGGITQSPKYLFRKEGQNVTLSCEQNLNHDAMYWYRQDPGQGLRLIYYSQIVNDFQKGDIAEGYSVSREKKESFPLTVTSAQKNPTAFYLCASSKRDPGNYGYTFGSGTRLTVV.

The V and J genes are TRBV19 and TRBJ1-5; 7 bases line up with TRBD1. With V trimmed by 5 bases and J by 7 bases, 5 bases remained unmatched. Germline assignment: CDR1 LNHDA and CDR2 SQIVND (reference sequence). CDR3 length equals 13 residues. The CDR3 loop is CASSPTGTQPQHF. In nucleotides, the CDR3 is TGTGCCAGTAGTCCGACAGGGACGCAGCCCCAGCATTTT.

On this clone itself: One junction end does not reproduce the germline sequence, and a read error may be involved. The V and J genes are TRBV6-2 or TRBV6-3 and TRBJ2-2, with 10 bases matching TRBD2. The CDR3 length is 18 residues. Germline CDR1 MNHEY, CDR2 SVGEGT. CDR3 loop: CASSYFPTSGVNAGELFF. The CDR3 bases are TGTGCCAGCAGTTACTTCCCTACTAGCGGGGTGAACGCCGGGGAGCTGTTTTTT.

V and J are TRBV11-2 and TRBJ1-2; a weak D match, TRBD1 (5 bases). V was clipped by 4 bases and J by 0 bases, with 12 bases between them. The CDR3 is 15 residues long. The germline V gene has CDR1 SGHAT and CDR2 FQNNGV. CDR3 sequence: CASSYQGTTNYGYTF. The CDR3 nucleotides read TGTGCCAGCAGCTATCAGGGAACTACTAACTATGGCTACACCTTC.

The genes are TRBV6-1 and TRBJ1-5; 7 positions match TRBD1. Trimming at V came to 3 bases and at J to 4 bases, leaving 0 bases not matched to a gene. CDR1 is MNHNS and CDR2 is SASEGT in the germline V gene. The length of the CDR3 is 13 residues. The CDR3 sequence is CASSDRGNQPQHF. The CDR3 DNA sequence: TGTGCCAGCAGTGACAGGGGGAATCAGCCCCAGCATTTT.